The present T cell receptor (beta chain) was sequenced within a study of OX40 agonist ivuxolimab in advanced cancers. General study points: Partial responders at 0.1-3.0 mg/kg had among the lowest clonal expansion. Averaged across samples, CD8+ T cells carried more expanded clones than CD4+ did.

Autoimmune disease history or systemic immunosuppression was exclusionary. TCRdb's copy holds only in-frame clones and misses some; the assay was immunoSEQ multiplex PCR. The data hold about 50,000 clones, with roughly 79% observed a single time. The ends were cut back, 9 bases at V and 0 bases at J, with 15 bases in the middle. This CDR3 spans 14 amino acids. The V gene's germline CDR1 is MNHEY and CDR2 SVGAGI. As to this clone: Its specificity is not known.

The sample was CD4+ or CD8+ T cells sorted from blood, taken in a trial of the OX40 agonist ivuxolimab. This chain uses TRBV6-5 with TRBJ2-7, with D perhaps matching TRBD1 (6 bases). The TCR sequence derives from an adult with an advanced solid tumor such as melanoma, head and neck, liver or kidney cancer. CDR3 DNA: TGTGCCAGTACCCGGGACACCATCTCCTACGAGCAGTACTTC. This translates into CASTRDTISYEQYF.